The present T cell receptor (beta chain) was sequenced within a study of a mutant IDH1 vaccine in newly diagnosed glioma listed by TCRdb under 2021. Regarding the research as a whole: Of the roughly 34 treated patients, approximately 62% were male and 37.5% were female, and a mean age of roughly 37 years was recorded. Longitudinal TCRB deep sequencing was done for 25 treated patients, wherever samples were available for exploratory analyses. Peripheral blood was collected at six visits: V03 (baseline), V05, V07, V10, V12 and V13. Before enrollment, most patients had been given radiochemotherapy with temozolomide as standard therapy, while the rest had received either radiotherapy alone or temozolomide alone.

The sample's time point label, in plain terms: baseline, week 1 (first vaccination visit). The intended sense of this specimen's treatment or condition label: pre-vaccination baseline after standard-of-care therapy. Donors had newly diagnosed WHO grade 3 or 4 IDH1-mutant astrocytomas with loss of nuclear ATRX. The samples were drawn from NOA16, a multicentre, single-arm, open-label phase I trial in Germany that tested a mutant IDH1 peptide vaccine in humans for the first time. Blood drawn at visit V03 was used as the baseline sample for immunogenicity testing. Genomic DNA for TCRB sequencing was extracted from EDTA blood using the DNeasy Blood and Tissue Kit. Taken from cysteine to phenylalanine, the CDR3 has 14 residues. Of the read, only the CDR3 DNA is kept; its 42 bases are in frame from base 1. The germline V gene (reference sequence) specifies SEHNR as CDR1 and FQNEAQ as CDR2. Unmatched junction bases come to 3, with V trimmed by 3 bases and J by 2 bases.

The library was generated by the immunoSEQ multiplex PCR assay. Rearranged TCR beta chain sequences were amplified with the hsTCRB Kit following the manufacturer's protocol. Sequencing of TCRB libraries was carried out on an Illumina MiSeq. The original methods were these. Demultiplexing, trimming and gene mapping were performed with the kit vendor's proprietary platform. This is the immuneACCESS table as TCRdb keeps it, with only in-frame sequences that have V and J called. A part of the clones is gone; compared with another copy, unresolved V genes explain less than half, and the rest is unexplained. D and trimming come from the DNA, and the V and J calls and clone size come from that table. This sample has about 36,000 clones in its table, and just under 80% of those were observed once. The ten largest clones take up less than 9.5% of the sample. Summary of the overall study and its limitations: Changes in the top peripheral T cell clonotypes picked up by TCRB sequencing did not appear to be linked to pseudoprogression. The authors noted that analyses of patient blood samples could not be reproduced because of sample limitations. Selection of PBMC samples for TCRB deep sequencing was based on availability. Across multiple MHC alleles, vaccine-induced immune responses were seen in just over 90% of patients.

Of note for this clone: Its antigen has not been determined. No base quality information exists; no much larger clone differs at one position.

The chain joins TRBV7-9 to TRBJ2-7, with 8 bases matching TRBD1. The sequence was obtained from a man in his forties with glioma. Some clones in this sample may be carry-over from other donors' samples. This sample comprised PBMCs, obtained from a glioma patient treated with radiotherapy, temozolomide or both. The nucleotide sequence reads as follows: TGTGCCAGCAGCTTCCCGGACAGGGCCTACGAGCAGTACTTC. It specifies CASSFPDRAYEQYF.